This T cell receptor beta chain is drawn from a study of CD8+CD57+ T cells in acquired aplastic anemia. Study at large: Read counts for CD4+ cells (from healthy donors) averaged about 11 million.

Genomic DNA served as template for TCR beta VDJ and CDR3 profiling. TCRdb reprocessed the reads via MiXCR and lists one record per CDR3 protein. Here the sample spans 200,000 to 250,000 distinct CDR3 sequences, around 63% being singletons. There are a few counts of this clonotype. The CDR3 sequence is 13 residues long. Germline values: CDR1 SNHLY, CDR2 FYNNEI. V lost 7 bases to trimming and J lost 10 bases, with 14 bases between them. The sequence was obtained from a human donor in good health. V and J are TRBV2 and TRBJ1-6; tentative D call: TRBD1 (6 bases). The sample was sorted CD4+, CD8+, or CD8+CD57+ T cells (not recorded which) from PBMCs. The CDR3 coding sequence is TGTGCCAGCAAGGTACAGGGAACGTCACCCCTCCACTTT. Translation gives CASKVQGTSPLHF.